A selection of T cell receptor beta chains follows, all from one sample in a study of T-cell reconstitution after alpha-beta-depleted transplantation in children. TCRdb used MiXCR to reprocess the PCR reads, holding one entry per CDR3 protein. The repertoire holds 120,000 or so distinct CDR3 sequences, with approximately 22% as singletons. The source was PBMCs, mostly from graft donor cells, collected 180 days after TCRalphabeta/CD19-depleted stem cell transplant. The receptors come from a male patient between 2 and 10 years old who had a stem cell transplant for chronic granulomatous disease, so the T cells may come from the graft donor. The CDR3 runs from the conserved cysteine through the conserved F or W. D genes are given only for firm matches. For some rows the clone size is stated as once, few or many, or as a class when expanded; others skip it.

cdr3_nt cdr3_aa clone_size v_call d_call j_call
TGTGCCAGCAGCTTGACAGGGCTAAACAATGAGCAGTTCTTC CASSLTGLNNEQFF - TRBV5-6 - TRBJ2-1
TGCGCCAGCAGCCCTTCAGGGTCGGCTGGAAACACCATATATTTT CASSPSGSAGNTIYF - TRBV5-1 - TRBJ1-3
TGTGCCAGCAATACGGACAGCACACATACGCAGTATTTT CASNTDSTHTQYF many TRBV12-3/TRBV12-4 - TRBJ2-3
TGTGCCAGCAGTTTAAGGCAGGGGAATTCACCCCTCCACTTT CASSLRQGNSPLHF - TRBV12-3/TRBV12-4 - TRBJ1-6
TGTGCCAGCAGTTCTCGACTAGCGGGAGTTTTGATGAGCTCCTACGAGCAGTACTTC CASSSRLAGVLMSSYEQYF - TRBV27 TRBD2 TRBJ2-7
TGTGCCAGCAGTTTATCGGGGGACACAGATACGCAGTATTTT CASSLSGDTDTQYF few TRBV27 - TRBJ2-3
TGCAGCGTTGAAGATCGTTCCGGGACTAGCGGCTACGAGCAGTACTTC CSVEDRSGTSGYEQYF few TRBV29-1 TRBD2 TRBJ2-7
TGTGCTAGCAGCTTAGCCGGGGCGGGCTACAATGAGCAGTTCTTC CASSLAGAGYNEQFF few TRBV7-7 - TRBJ2-1
TGCAGCGTTGAATCCCGGGGGCCGGCAGATACGCAGTATTTT CSVESRGPADTQYF - TRBV29-1 - TRBJ2-3
TGCAGTGCTAGCCCGGGGACTAGCGGACAAGAGACCCAGTACTTC CSASPGTSGQETQYF many TRBV20-1 TRBD2 TRBJ2-5
TGTGCCAGCAGCGTAAACAAATGGGATTGGGACGGAAGTACCGGGGAGCTGTTTTTT CASSVNKWDWDGSTGELFF few TRBV9 - TRBJ2-2
TGTGCCATCAGTGGTCTGGGACTAGCTGGTAACAATGAGCAGTTCTTC CAISGLGLAGNNEQFF - TRBV10-3 TRBD2 TRBJ2-1
TGCAGTGCTATACTCCCGGCGAACTATGGCTACACCTTC CSAILPANYGYTF few TRBV20-1 - TRBJ1-2
TGCAGTGCTAGCCGGCTAGCGACAGATACGCAGTATTTT CSASRLATDTQYF - TRBV20-1 - TRBJ2-3
TGCAGCGTTGGGGTGACAGGGCTGAACACTGAAGCTTTCTTT CSVGVTGLNTEAFF - TRBV29-1 TRBD1 TRBJ1-1
TGTGCCACCAGCAGATCCCCAGGGGAAGCACTCCAGGAGCAGTTCTTC CATSRSPGEALQEQFF many TRBV15 - TRBJ2-1
TGTGCCAGCAGTTTTTGGGACAGCTCCTACGAGCAGTACTTC CASSFWDSSYEQYF - TRBV12-3/TRBV12-4 TRBD1 TRBJ2-7
TGTGCCAGCAGCTTTAAGGGAGGAGAGACCCAGTACTTC CASSFKGGETQYF few TRBV7-6 - TRBJ2-5
TGTGCCAGCAGCTTACGGACTAGCGGAACAGATACGCAGTATTTT CASSLRTSGTDTQYF few TRBV5-4 TRBD2 TRBJ2-3
TGTGCCAGCAGTTTATCAGCCCTACCAAACACCGGGGAGCTGTTTTTT CASSLSALPNTGELFF many TRBV27 - TRBJ2-2
TGCGCCAGCAGCTTGGAGGGGTACGAGCAGTACTTC CASSLEGYEQYF many TRBV5-1 - TRBJ2-7
TGTGCCAGCAGCCGGACAGCCGGCTACACCTTC CASSRTAGYTF many TRBV12-3/TRBV12-4 - TRBJ1-2
TGTGCCAGCAGTGATGCAGGGGACACTGAAGCTTTCTTT CASSDAGDTEAFF few TRBV25-1 - TRBJ1-1
TGTGCCATCAGTGAAGGGACATACTACGAGCAGTACTTC CAISEGTYYEQYF few TRBV10-3 - TRBJ2-7
TGTGCCAGCAGCCCAGACACCCCCCAAGAGACCCAGTACTTC CASSPDTPQETQYF many TRBV12-3/TRBV12-4 - TRBJ2-5
TGTGCCAGCAGCTTACCGACCGCGTTTGAGCAGTTCTTC CASSLPTAFEQFF - TRBV11-2 - TRBJ2-1
TGCAGCGTGGACAGGGGAAATGTAGAGACCCAGTACTTC CSVDRGNVETQYF many TRBV29-1 TRBD1 TRBJ2-5
TGCAGTGCTAGACGGAACGGGGCCGAGCAGTACTTC CSARRNGAEQYF many TRBV20-1 - TRBJ2-7
TGTGCCACCAGCAAGAGGGGGTTAGGAAGCAATCAGCCCCAGCATTTT CATSKRGLGSNQPQHF - TRBV15 - TRBJ1-5
TGCGCCAGCAGCGTGGGACTAGCCGGCTACAATGAGCAGTTCTTC CASSVGLAGYNEQFF many TRBV5-1 TRBD2 TRBJ2-1
TGCGCCAGCAGTGGTCAGGGGAGGGAGACCCAGTACTTC CASSGQGRETQYF - TRBV5-1 - TRBJ2-5
TGTGCCAGCAGACACTCCAACTCTTTATTCTACGAGCAGTACTTC CASRHSNSLFYEQYF few TRBV12-3/TRBV12-4 - TRBJ2-7
TGCGCCAGCAGCTTGGGACTAGCGGGAGGACACAATGAGCAGTTCTTC CASSLGLAGGHNEQFF many TRBV5-1 TRBD2 TRBJ2-1
TGTGCCAGCAGCTTGGAATGGGGAACCTACGAGCAGTACTTC CASSLEWGTYEQYF - TRBV5-6 - TRBJ2-7
TGTGCCATCTCCCCCCTGAGCGCGGGGACCTACGAGCAGTACTTC CAISPLSAGTYEQYF many TRBV28 - TRBJ2-7
TGCAGCGTTGCAGGACGGCTGAACACTGAAGCTTTCTTT CSVAGRLNTEAFF few TRBV29-1 - TRBJ1-1
TGTGCCAGCAGCAAATCACTCTACGAGCAGTACTTC CASSKSLYEQYF many TRBV12-3/TRBV12-4 - TRBJ2-7
TGCAGTGCTAGAGGAGGGGCATCCTACGAGCAGTACTTC CSARGGASYEQYF many TRBV20-1 - TRBJ2-7
TGTGCCAGCAGCTTAGACCGGGGCAGAGAGACCCAGTACTTC CASSLDRGRETQYF - TRBV7-2 - TRBJ2-5
TGTGCCAGCAGCTTGGACTTCGGGGCCGGGGAGCTGTTTTTT CASSLDFGAGELFF many TRBV7-2 - TRBJ2-2
TGCGCCAGCAGCCCGGGACAGGTCTCCTACGAGCAGTACTTC CASSPGQVSYEQYF few TRBV5-1 TRBD1 TRBJ2-7
TGTGCCAGCAGCCAAGGGGTTGGGACTGGCGATTGGGCTGGGGCCAACGTCCTGACTTTC CASSQGVGTGDWAGANVLTF - TRBV4-2 - TRBJ2-6
TGTGGAGGTAGTAGGGACCGCAATCAGCCCCAGCATTTT CGGSRDRNQPQHF many TRBV28 - TRBJ1-5